This TCR beta chain was documented in a study of blood T cell repertoires in COVID-19. Trimming pared 5 bases from V and 1 base from J, leaving 11 bases between. This CDR3 contains 14 residues. Germline-derived CDR1 and CDR2 are SEHNR and FQNEAQ (reference sequence). TCRdb keeps only in-frame clones here, not all; method: immunoSEQ multiplex PCR. The table has 150,000 or so clones, approximately 80% seen once. The chain joins TRBV7-9 to TRBJ1-2; D is perhaps TRBD1 (5 bases). The sequence came from a man aged 45-65 years who had recovered from COVID-19. The source material was PBMCs or T cells enriched from blood (not recorded which). The CDR3: CASSPRGGNYGYTF. CDR3 nucleotides: TGTGCCAGCAGCCCAAGGGGCGGTAACTATGGCTACACCTTC.